This T cell receptor beta chain was recovered during a study of T-cell memory formation after mild COVID-19. Germline V gene data show CDR1 as MNHEY and CDR2 as SMNVEV (reference sequence). The length of the CDR3 is 15 residues. After removal of 8 bases from V and 0 bases from J, the junction contained 4 bases not matched to a gene. As concerns this clonotype: Its antigen remains unidentified.

Regarding the study as a whole: Among clones contracting day 15 to 85, CD4/CD8 was balanced, whereas later expanders leaned CD4+. Contracting CD8+ clones were enriched in EMRA, CD4+ mainly in CM and EM.

Using its own MiXCR run on the 5' RACE reads, TCRdb lists one record per CDR3 protein. This table has about 110,000 distinct CDR3 sequences, 15% to 20% appearing once. This TCR was sampled from a man in his late teens or twenties who had mild COVID-19 (a few samples of this study predate the infection). Cell type and time point are not known. Sample: PBMCs or a T cell subset sorted from them (not recorded which). The rearrangement links TRBV27 to TRBJ2-6; TRBD1 matches at 7 bases. The CDR3: CASGGQLSGANVLTF. The CDR3 DNA reads TGTGCCAGCGGGGGACAGCTCTCTGGGGCCAACGTCCTGACTTTC.